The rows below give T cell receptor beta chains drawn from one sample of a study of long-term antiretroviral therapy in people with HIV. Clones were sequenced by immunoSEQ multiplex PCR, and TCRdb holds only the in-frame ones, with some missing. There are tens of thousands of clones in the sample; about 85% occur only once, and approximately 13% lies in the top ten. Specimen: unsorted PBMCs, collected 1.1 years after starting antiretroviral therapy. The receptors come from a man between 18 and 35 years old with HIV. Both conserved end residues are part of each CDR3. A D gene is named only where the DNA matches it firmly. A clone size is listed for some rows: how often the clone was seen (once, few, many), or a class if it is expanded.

CDR3 DNA: TGTGCCTGGACTCGTTTGGTGGAGACCCAGTACTTC
CDR3 protein: CAWTRLVETQYF
V gene: TRBV30
D gene: NA
clone size: NA
J gene: TRBJ2-5

CDR3 DNA: TGTGCCAGCAGCTTTGAGCGGGACCCCTACGAGCAGTACTTC
CDR3 protein: CASSFERDPYEQYF
V gene: TRBV5-6
D gene: TRBD2
clone size: NA
J gene: TRBJ2-7

CDR3 DNA: TGTGCCAGCAGTTACTCCAAAGGGCTCTATGGCTACACCTTC
CDR3 protein: CASSYSKGLYGYTF
V gene: TRBV6-5
D gene: NA
clone size: NA
J gene: TRBJ1-2

CDR3 DNA: TGTGCCAGCAGAACCCCGGGAAACAAAGATGGCTACACCTTC
CDR3 protein: CASRTPGNKDGYTF
V gene: TRBV6-6
D gene: NA
clone size: NA
J gene: TRBJ1-2

CDR3 DNA: TGTGCCAGCAGTGAATGGGGAGCAACAGATACGCAGTATTTT
CDR3 protein: CASSEWGATDTQYF
V gene: TRBV25-1
D gene: NA
clone size: NA
J gene: TRBJ2-3

CDR3 DNA: TGTGCCAGCAGCCAAGAGAGGGGAGGGACCTACAATGAGCAGTTCTTC
CDR3 protein: CASSQERGGTYNEQFF
V gene: TRBV4-2
D gene: TRBD2
clone size: NA
J gene: TRBJ2-1

CDR3 DNA: TGTGCCAGCAGCCTTCTATACACACGGACTAGCGGGAGTTCATCAGATACGCAGTATTTT
CDR3 protein: CASSLLYTRTSGSSSDTQYF
V gene: TRBV5-4
D gene: TRBD2
clone size: NA
J gene: TRBJ2-3

CDR3 DNA: TGTGCCAGCAGCATCTGGACAGGGGTTGACACTGAAGCTTTCTTT
CDR3 protein: CASSIWTGVDTEAFF
V gene: TRBV21-1
D gene: NA
clone size: NA
J gene: TRBJ1-1

CDR3 DNA: TGTGCCAGCAGCCCGTTGATAGGTAGCGGGGATAGCACAGATACGCAGTATTTT
CDR3 protein: CASSPLIGSGDSTDTQYF
V gene: TRBV4-2
D gene: TRBD2
clone size: few
J gene: TRBJ2-3

CDR3 DNA: TGTGCCAGCAGCCACAAGAGGGGATACGAGCAGTACTTC
CDR3 protein: CASSHKRGYEQYF
V gene: TRBV6-5
D gene: NA
clone size: NA
J gene: TRBJ2-7

CDR3 DNA: TGCAGCGTTGGACAGCCCGGTAACGAGCAGTACTTC
CDR3 protein: CSVGQPGNEQYF
V gene: TRBV29-1
D gene: NA
clone size: NA
J gene: TRBJ2-7

CDR3 DNA: TGTGCCAGCAGCCCCGTAGCCGGGACAGGGGGTTTTGGCTACACCTTC
CDR3 protein: CASSPVAGTGGFGYTF
V gene: TRBV7-2
D gene: TRBD1
clone size: NA
J gene: TRBJ1-2

CDR3 DNA: TGTGCCAGCAGGGGCGGGACAGCCCTTCGGGGCTACACCTTC
CDR3 protein: CASRGGTALRGYTF
V gene: TRBV6-5
D gene: TRBD1
clone size: NA
J gene: TRBJ1-2

CDR3 DNA: TGCAGCGTTGGTAGGGGGTGGGACACCGGGGAGCTGTTTTTT
CDR3 protein: CSVGRGWDTGELFF
V gene: TRBV29-1
D gene: NA
clone size: NA
J gene: TRBJ2-2

CDR3 DNA: TGTGCCAGCAGCTTAGGGCAGGGGTCCACCTACGAGCAGTACTTC
CDR3 protein: CASSLGQGSTYEQYF
V gene: TRBV7-9
D gene: NA
clone size: NA
J gene: TRBJ2-7

CDR3 DNA: TGTGCCAGCAGTTTACCTTCCAGGGGACAAGAGGAAAAACTGTTTTTT
CDR3 protein: CASSLPSRGQEEKLFF
V gene: TRBV28
D gene: NA
clone size: NA
J gene: TRBJ1-4